A single sample is the source of the 26 T cell receptor beta chains below, sequenced in a study of cytomegalovirus exposure and HLA in healthy donors (dated by TCRdb to the late 2010s). The protocol used for the library was the immunoSEQ multiplex PCR assay. For the multiplex PCR, a mixture combining 60 forward primers for TCR Vbeta segments and 13 reverse primers for TCR Jbeta segments was used. TCRdb limited this immuneACCESS table to in-frame rearrangements with V and J called. A share of clones is missing; checked studies link under half to unresolved V genes, and the rest is unexplained. The table for this sample lists roughly 150,000 clones; 70% to 80% of them were counted only once. Of the sample, about 9.1% is held by the ten largest clones. Sequencing input: PBMCs. These receptors came from a man between 18 and 29 years old in good health and CMV-seropositive.

A few counts support this clone. The rearrangement uses TRBV28 and TRBJ2-7; D is perhaps TRBD1 (5 bases). Trimming took off 1 base at V and 0 bases at J, with 22 bases between the two ends. The CDR3 extends over 19 amino acids. Germline CDR1 MDHEN, CDR2 SYDVKM. The CDR3 bases are TGTGCCAGCAGTTTATCTAGGGTAACGAATAGAGACAGCTCCTACGAGCAGTACTTC. Protein sequence: CASSLSRVTNRDSSYEQYF.

The rearrangement joins TRBV6-1 to TRBJ2-7; possible D gene TRBD1, 6 bases. Trimming took 9 bases from V and 2 from J, leaving 14 bases between them. Germline-derived CDR1 and CDR2 are MNHNS and SASEGT. The CDR3 is made up of 13 amino acids. CDR3: CASGWGRPYEQYF. The CDR3 DNA sequence: TGTGCCAGTGGTTGGGGGCGTCCCTACGAGCAGTACTTC.

The chain is built from TRBV18 and TRBJ1-1, with a weak D call TRBD1 (5 bases). Trimming cost V 4 bases and J 5 bases, with 11 bases left between them. The CDR3 extends over 13 amino acids. CDR1 KGHSH and CDR2 LQKENI come from the germline V gene. The CDR3 region is CASSRLTATEAFF. DNA of the CDR3: TGTGCCAGCTCACGCCTGACAGCTACTGAAGCTTTCTTT. Supplemented by reference TRBV18 and TRBJ1-1, the full variable domain reads NAGVMQNPRHLVRRRGQEARLRCSPMKGHSHVYWYRQLPEEGLKFMVYLQKENIIDESGMPKERFSAEFPKEGPSILRIQQVVRGDSAAYFCASSRLTATEAFFGQGTRLTVV.

The CDR3 reads CASSLRGQGELGYTF. CDR3 coding DNA: TGCGCCAGCAGCTTACGAGGACAGGGGGAGTTAGGCTACACCTTC. This sequence joins TRBV5-1 and TRBJ1-2, with 10 bases aligning to TRBD1. The CDR3 spans 15 residues. CDR1 is SGHRS, CDR2 YFSETQ, per germline. V dropped 2 bases and J dropped 8; count of bases not matched to a gene: 9. The complete variable domain, with remaining parts taken from reference TRBV5-1 and TRBJ1-2, reads KAGVTQTPRYLIKTRGQQVTLSCSPISGHRSVSWYQQTPGQGLQFLFEYFSETQRNKGNFPGRFSGRQFSNSRSEMNVSTLELGDSALYLCASSLRGQGELGYTFGSGTRLTVV.

Written as DNA, the CDR3 is TGCAGCGTCTCCTCCTTCGGTGAGCAGTTCTTC. It encodes CSVSSFGEQFF. The chain has TRBV29-1 and TRBJ2-1; D not certain. The CDR3 runs 11 residues. Germline V lookup: CDR1 SQVTM, CDR2 ANQGSEA. V shed 6 bases and J shed 9 bases, with 12 bases lying between them.

The CDR3, as DNA: TGTGCCAGCAGTTGGGGACTTAACTATGGCTACACCTTC. Its protein is CASSWGLNYGYTF. This sequence joins TRBV27 and TRBJ1-2; possible D gene TRBD1, 5 bases. The CDR3 is made up of 13 amino acids. V lost 4 bases and J lost 1, with 7 bases in between. Germline V gives CDR1 MNHEY, CDR2 SMNVEV (reference sequence).

This chain joins TRBV29-1 and TRBJ2-1; no definite D call. Germline lookup yields CDR1 SQVTM and CDR2 ANQGSEA. This CDR3 has 11 residues. V was trimmed by 4 bases and J by 9 bases, leaving 10 bases between them. The CDR3 DNA reads TGCAGCGTTGTTCAGACAAGTGAGCAGTTCTTC. Its protein is CSVVQTSEQFF.

This clone was counted a single time. The genes are TRBV5-1 and TRBJ2-1; TRBD1 matches at 7 bases. The V and J ends lost 4 bases and 10 bases, in that order; junction bases with no gene match: 2. Germline V gives CDR1 SGHRS, CDR2 YFSETQ. The CDR3 runs to 11 residues. CDR3 residues: CASSPGQEQFF. DNA for the CDR3: TGCGCCAGCAGCCCGGGACAGGAGCAGTTCTTC.

The chain links TRBV25-1 to TRBJ2-7, with TRBD2 matching 9 bases. The CDR3 contains 14 residues. CDR1 MGHDK and CDR2 SYGVNS come from the germline V gene. The V gene end was trimmed by 9 bases and the J gene end by 0 bases; junction bases not matched to a gene: 6. The CDR3 here is CASSRGGLSYEQYF. The DNA for the CDR3 is TGTGCCAGTTCGCGGGGGGGCCTCTCCTACGAGCAGTACTTC.

The chain employs TRBV5-1 and TRBJ1-5; 8 nucleotides match TRBD1. Germline V CDR1 and CDR2: SGHRS, YFSETQ. J was trimmed by 4 bases and V by 4 bases; bases with no gene match: 10. The CDR3 loop spans 16 amino acids. This chain's CDR3 is CASSHPLGQVNQPQHF. CDR3 coding DNA: TGCGCCAGCAGCCACCCATTGGGACAGGTTAATCAGCCCCAGCATTTT.

The V and J genes are TRBV23-1 and TRBJ2-7; unclear D gene. TRBV23-1 is an ORF; its function is uncertain. V dropped 3 bases and J dropped 1 base, with 10 bases sitting between them. CDR3 size: 14 residues. The CDR3 loop is CASSQTIGSYEQYF. CDR3 nucleotides: TGCGCCAGCAGTCAGACAATCGGATCCTACGAGCAGTACTTC.

The V call is TRBV7-2, the J call TRBJ2-1; 8 bases agree with TRBD2. In germline, CDR1 is SGHTA, CDR2 FQGNSA. The trim removed 1 base at V and 6 bases at J, leaving 2 bases unmatched. The length of the CDR3 is 14 residues. CDR3 bases: TGTGCCAGCAGCTTAGGCCTAGCGGGCAATGAGCAGTTCTTC. This gives the protein CASSLGLAGNEQFF. Full variable domain (missing parts from reference TRBV7-2 and TRBJ2-1): GAGVSQSPSNKVTEKGKDVELRCDPISGHTALYWYRQSLGQGLEFLIYFQGNSAPDKSGLPSDRFSAERTGGSVSTLTIQRTQQEDSAVYLCASSLGLAGNEQFFGPGTRLTVL.

The V call is TRBV28, the J call TRBJ1-2; possibly TRBD1 for D (6 bases). The CDR3 is 17 residues long. Germline-derived CDR1 and CDR2 are MDHEN and SYDVKM. The V gene lost 7 bases and the J gene lost 7 bases, with 28 bases spanning the gap. CDR3: CASTTRYSPGVDSGYTF. CDR3 DNA: TGTGCCAGCACCACCCGATACTCCCCAGGGGTTGACTCTGGCTACACCTTC.

The V call is TRBV6-6, the J call TRBJ1-1; D uncertain. This CDR3 contains 13 residues. Germline CDR1 is MNHNY and CDR2 is SVGAGI (reference sequence). V was shortened by 0 bases and J by 4 bases, with 6 bases between the two germline ends. The CDR3 region is CASSYSRGTEAFF. In DNA form, the CDR3 reads TGTGCCAGCAGTTACTCGCGAGGCACTGAAGCTTTCTTT.

The V call is TRBV7-2, the J call TRBJ2-7; 10 bases agree with TRBD2. The V gene end was trimmed by 0 bases and the J gene end by 7 bases; junction bases not matched to a gene: 9. Germline V gene data show CDR1 as SGHTA and CDR2 as FQGNSA. The CDR3 has 16 amino acids. CDR3 DNA sequence: TGTGCCAGCAGCTTAGCGCTCCTAGCGGGAGAGGGGGAGCAGTACTTC. Translation: CASSLALLAGEGEQYF.

The J gene is TRBJ2-1, the V gene TRBV7-2, with TRBD1 matching over 9 bases. The CDR3 loop spans 17 amino acids. Germline-derived CDR1 and CDR2 are SGHTA and FQGNSA. The V segment lost 4 bases and the J segment 8 bases; nucleotides outside the gene matches: 15. CDR3 amino acids: CASSYHLRGQGRDEQFF. The CDR3 DNA reads TGTGCCAGCAGCTACCATTTAAGGGGACAGGGTCGGGATGAGCAGTTCTTC.

The chain employs TRBV18 and TRBJ2-3, with TRBD1 matching over 8 bases. Germline values: CDR1 KGHSH, CDR2 LQKENI. The CDR3 runs to 16 residues. The junction had 10 bases not matched to a gene; V was cut back by 3 bases and J by 5 bases. The CDR3 DNA sequence: TGTGCCAGCTCACCGGTTGGTGGACAGGGTGGAGATACGCAGTATTTT. Protein: CASSPVGGQGGDTQYF.

This chain links TRBV5-1 with TRBJ2-1, with D maybe TRBD2 (7 bases). Between the trimmed V and J ends, which lost 3 bases and 4 bases, there was a span of 14 bases. The CDR3 contains 15 residues. In germline, CDR1 is SGHRS, CDR2 YFSETQ. The CDR3 protein is CASSSWGGLYNEQFF. In DNA, the CDR3 is TGCGCCAGCAGCTCCTGGGGGGGCCTTTACAATGAGCAGTTCTTC.

The rearrangement uses TRBV10-1 and TRBJ2-5, with D perhaps matching TRBD1 (6 bases). Germline CDR1 reads WNHNN; CDR2 reads SYGVQD (reference sequence). This CDR3 region has 13 residues. V was cut by 6 bases and J by 2 bases, with 10 bases left in between. CDR3 in DNA: TGCGCCAGCAGGACCGGACAGCAAGAGACCCAGTACTTC. This codes for CASRTGQQETQYF.

This chain uses TRBV27 with TRBJ1-1; TRBD1 matches 7 bases. Germline V lookup: CDR1 MNHEY, CDR2 SMNVEV (reference sequence). The CDR3 spans 15 residues. J gave up 4 bases and V 5 bases, and 10 bases lay outside the gene matches. DNA of the CDR3: TGTGCCAGCAGTACCCTCGGGGCAGGGGGCACTGAAGCTTTCTTT. It codes for CASSTLGAGGTEAFF.

This CDR3 reads CASSLSPSAGIEAFF. Here the CDR3 DNA reads TGTGCCAGCAGCCTCAGTCCTTCGGCAGGGATTGAAGCTTTCTTT. This chain joins TRBV9 and TRBJ1-1, with a possible D match to TRBD1 (5 bases). The length of the CDR3 is 15 residues. Trimming shortened V by 4 bases and J by 7 bases, and 20 bases separated the two germline ends. The germline CDR1 and CDR2 sequences are SGDLS and YYNGEE.

Notes on this clone: The same CDR3 can be traced to other DNA sequences in this sample. V usage is TRBV27 and J usage is TRBJ2-1; TRBD2 matches 7 bases. Trimming at V came to 3 bases and at J to 7 bases, leaving 0 bases not matched to a gene. Germline V gene lookup returns CDR1 MNHEY and CDR2 SMNVEV (reference sequence). The CDR3 runs to 12 residues. CDR3 region: CASSFSGNEQFF. The CDR3 nucleotides are TGTGCCAGCAGTTTTAGCGGGAATGAGCAGTTCTTC.

The chain couples TRBV2 to TRBJ1-2; tentatively, D is TRBD1 (6 bases). Germline V CDR1 and CDR2: SNHLY, FYNNEI. The CDR3 length is 14 residues. V was shortened by 1 base and J by 7 bases, with 13 bases between the two germline ends. CDR3 nucleotides: TGTGCCAGCAGTGAAGAAGGGGGGGTTGGTGGCTACACCTTC. Translation: CASSEEGGVGGYTF. Using reference TRBV2 and TRBJ1-2 for the parts outside the CDR3, the full variable domain is EPEVTQTPSHQVTQMGQEVILRCVPISNHLYFYWYRQILGQKVEFLVSFYNNEISEKSEIFDDQFSVERPDGSNFTLKIRSTKLEDSAMYFCASSEEGGVGGYTFGSGTRLTVV.

The rearrangement links TRBV10-1 to TRBJ2-3; 7 bases map to TRBD2. V trimming: 6 bases; J trimming: 4 bases; junction bases outside the gene matches: 10. CDR1 is WNHNN and CDR2 is SYGVQD in the germline V gene (reference sequence). There are 15 residues in the CDR3. The CDR3 loop is CASSQGGLPADTQYF. The CDR3 region has the DNA TGCGCCAGCAGCCAGGGAGGGTTACCCGCAGATACGCAGTATTTT.

V usage is TRBV29-1 and J usage is TRBJ2-1; possible D gene TRBD2, 6 bases. Germline V gene sequence: CDR1 SQVTM, CDR2 ANQGSEA. With 8 bases removed from V and 8 bases from J, the gap between germline ends came to 13 bases. The CDR3 has 11 amino acids. The CDR3 loop is CSYNPGDEQFF. CDR3 nucleotides: TGCAGCTACAACCCGGGGGATGAGCAGTTCTTC.

The chain uses TRBV29-1 and TRBJ2-7; 7 nucleotides match TRBD1. The V gene's germline CDR1 is SQVTM and CDR2 ANQGSEA. The CDR3 length is 12 residues. V lost 4 bases to trimming and J lost 6 bases; unmatched junction nucleotides: 6. The CDR3 coding sequence is TGCAGCGTTGGGTACAGGGGTGGCGAGCAGTACTTC. Protein: CSVGYRGGEQYF.